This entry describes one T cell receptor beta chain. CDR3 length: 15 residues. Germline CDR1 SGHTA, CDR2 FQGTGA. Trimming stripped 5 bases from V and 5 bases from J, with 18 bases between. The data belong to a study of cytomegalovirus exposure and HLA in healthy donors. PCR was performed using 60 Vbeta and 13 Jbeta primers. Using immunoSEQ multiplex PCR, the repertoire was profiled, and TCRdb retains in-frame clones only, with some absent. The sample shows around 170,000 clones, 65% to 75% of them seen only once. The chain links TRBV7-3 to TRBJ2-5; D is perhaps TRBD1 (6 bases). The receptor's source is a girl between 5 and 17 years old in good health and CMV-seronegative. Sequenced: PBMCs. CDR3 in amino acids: CASSSPGPQGETQYF. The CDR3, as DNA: TGTGCCAGCAGCAGTCCGGGCCCCCAGGGGGAGACCCAGTACTTC.